These T cell receptor beta chains were read from a single sample in a study of blood T cell repertoires in COVID-19. This table comes from immunoSEQ multiplex PCR, and its TCRdb copy is limited to in-frame clones, with some not included. The repertoire holds 150,000 to 200,000 clones, with 80% to 95% as singletons. The sequenced sample was peripheral blood. These receptors came from a woman in her fifties or sixties with acute or convalescent COVID-19. The CDR3 runs from the conserved cysteine through the conserved F or W. A D gene is named only where the DNA matches it firmly. Clone sizes are given selectively: once, few, many, or a class where the clone is expanded.

clone size,J gene,V gene,D gene,CDR3 protein,CDR3 DNA
.,TRBJ2-2,TRBV10-2,TRBD2,CASSREGQPNTGELFF,TGCGCCAGCAGTAGGGAGGGGCAGCCGAACACCGGGGAGCTGTTTTTT
.,TRBJ2-1,TRBV6-6,.,CASSLGLADDEQFF,TGTGCCAGCAGCCTCGGACTGGCTGACGATGAGCAGTTCTTC
.,TRBJ1-4,TRBV4-1,TRBD1,CASSQGGQGGEKLFF,TGCGCCAGCAGCCAAGGGGGACAGGGAGGCGAAAAACTGTTTTTT
.,TRBJ1-1,TRBV28,.,CASRTGTEAFF,TGTGCCAGCCGCACAGGGACTGAAGCTTTCTTT
few,TRBJ2-4,TRBV5-8,TRBD1,CASSLPGQGLAKNIQYF,TGTGCCAGCAGCCTACCGGGACAGGGACTAGCCAAAAACATTCAGTACTTC
once,TRBJ1-2,TRBV28,.,CASRPRGRGSGYGYTF,TGTGCCAGCAGACCAAGGGGCAGGGGATCGGGCTATGGCTACACCTTC
.,TRBJ1-6,TRBV7-2,TRBD1,CASSLVTGGRDSPLHF,TGTGCCAGCAGCTTAGTGACAGGGGGCAGGGATTCACCCCTCCACTTT
few,TRBJ2-1,TRBV5-4,TRBD1,CASSLRDRGTNEQFF,TGTGCCAGCAGCCTCCGGGACAGGGGCACCAATGAGCAGTTCTTC
.,TRBJ1-2,TRBV11-2,.,CASSSGLTGIGYTF,TGTGCCAGCAGCTCCGGACTTACAGGGATCGGCTACACCTTC
.,TRBJ2-1,TRBV7-9,TRBD2,CASSPRGGGDNEQFF,TGTGCCAGCAGCCCGCGTGGGGGAGGGGACAATGAGCAGTTCTTC
.,TRBJ1-6,TRBV7-8,.,CASCTGLWGSYNSPLHF,TGTGCCAGCTGCACAGGGCTTTGGGGCTCCTATAATTCACCCCTCCACTTT